This TCR beta chain was profiled in a study of T cell repertoires in cytomegalovirus infection (dated by TCRdb to 2018 to 2020). General notes on the study: Peptide stimulations targeted recently identified HLA-C-restricted CMV epitopes, whose presentation resists viral immunomodulation, together with well-studied HLA-B-restricted epitopes. The HLA type of each donor mattered for the analysis, because public TCR beta signatures pointed to carriage of CMV infection along with the matching HLA type. Beyond this particular receptor, the publication reports: Cumulative frequency of public TCR beta family members discriminated carriers of CMV infection plus the relevant HLA type in this cohort and an independent approximately 370-donor cohort. The ex vivo response was dominated by HLA-C-restricted CMV-specific TCR beta clonotypes, which also provided the single most frequent clonotype in two of eight donors.

For this clonotype: Its cognate antigen has yet to be identified. One base away there is no much larger clone; base qualities are not given.

Instrument used: Illumina HiSeq 1500. The public reads were quality trimmed at Q25 with fastp and then assembled into clones with MiXCR by TCRdb, keeping productive beta chains. Each entry is one CDR3 protein sequence, shown with its most common DNA and genes. The sample data list 450,000 to 600,000 distinct CDR3 sequences, and 25% to 35% of these were observed just once. The ten biggest clones cover roughly 16% of the sample. What this sample's treatment or condition label stands for: in vitro stimulation with specific CMV peptide epitopes to enrich CMV-specific T cells. The source material was cultured PBMCs, sampled from culture after CMV antigen stimulation. This TCR came from a human donor in good health (CMV status not recorded). Some clones in this sample may be carry-over from other donors' samples.

The DNA is TGTGCCAGCAGTACTCCCGGGCCGACCGGGGAGCTGTTTTTT. It translates to CASSTPGPTGELFF. The rearranged chain carries TRBV6-1 and TRBJ2-2; the D segment cannot be called with confidence. Including the terminal cysteine and phenylalanine, the CDR3 comprises 14 residues. Just CDR3 DNA is preserved here, 42 bases in frame from base 1. From the germline V gene, CDR1 is MNHNS and CDR2 is SASEGT. V loses 5 bases of germline sequence and J loses 5 bases, and the interval between the two ends is 12 bases.